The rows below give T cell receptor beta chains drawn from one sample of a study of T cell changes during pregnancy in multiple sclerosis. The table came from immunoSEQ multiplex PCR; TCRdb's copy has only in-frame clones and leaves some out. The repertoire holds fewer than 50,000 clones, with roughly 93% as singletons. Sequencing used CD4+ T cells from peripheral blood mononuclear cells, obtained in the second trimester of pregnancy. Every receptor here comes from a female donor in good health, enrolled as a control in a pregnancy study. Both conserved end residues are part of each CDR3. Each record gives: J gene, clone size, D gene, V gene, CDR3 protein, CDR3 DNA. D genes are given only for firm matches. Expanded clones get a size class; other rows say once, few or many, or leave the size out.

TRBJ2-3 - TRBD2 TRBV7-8 CASSLGAGAQYF TGTGCCAGCAGCTTAGGAGCGGGGGCGCAGTATTTT
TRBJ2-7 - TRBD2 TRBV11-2 CASSQVFVTSDNYEQYF TGTGCCAGCAGCCAGGTTTTTGTTACTAGCGACAACTACGAGCAGTACTTC
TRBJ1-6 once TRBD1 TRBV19 CASSPRTGTYSPLHF TGTGCCAGTAGTCCCCGGACAGGGACCTATTCACCCCTCCACTTT
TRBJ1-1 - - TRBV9 CASSGQGFTEAFF TGTGCCAGCAGCGGCCAGGGGTTCACTGAAGCTTTCTTT
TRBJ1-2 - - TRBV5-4 CASAPAGLDYGYTF TGTGCCAGCGCGCCTGCAGGGTTGGACTATGGCTACACCTTC
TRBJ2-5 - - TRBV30 CAWSGLVQETQYF TGTGCCTGGAGTGGGCTAGTCCAAGAGACCCAGTACTTC
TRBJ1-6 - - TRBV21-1 CASSKGTQGTYNSPLHF TGTGCCAGCAGCAAAGGAACGCAGGGAACATATAATTCACCCCTCCACTTT
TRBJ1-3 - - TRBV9 CASTDGGIGNTIYF TGTGCCAGCACGGACGGGGGTATAGGAAACACCATATATTTT
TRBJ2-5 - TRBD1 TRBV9 CASSVAPGGETQYF TGTGCCAGCAGCGTAGCTCCAGGGGGCGAGACCCAGTACTTC
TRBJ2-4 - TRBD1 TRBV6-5 CASSPGQGAVDIQYF TGTGCCAGCAGTCCGGGACAGGGGGCTGTGGACATTCAGTACTTC
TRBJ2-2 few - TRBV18 CASSPISTGELFF TGTGCCAGCTCACCTATCAGCACCGGGGAGCTGTTTTTT
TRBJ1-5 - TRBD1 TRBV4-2 CASSRVDRGGQPQHF TGTGCCAGCAGCCGGGTGGACAGGGGAGGCCAGCCCCAGCATTTT
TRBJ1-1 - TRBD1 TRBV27 CASSRTGPTEAFF TGTGCCAGCAGTCGGACAGGCCCCACTGAAGCTTTCTTT
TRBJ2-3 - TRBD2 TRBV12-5 CASGVSGGTDTQYF TGTGCTAGTGGGGTTAGCGGGGGCACAGATACGCAGTATTTT
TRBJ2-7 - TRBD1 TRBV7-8 CASSIRDRVYEQYF TGTGCCAGCAGCATCCGGGACAGGGTATACGAGCAGTACTTC
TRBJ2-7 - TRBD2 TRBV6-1 CASSEHSGGSYEQYF TGTGCCAGCAGTGAACACTCGGGGGGGTCCTACGAGCAGTACTTC
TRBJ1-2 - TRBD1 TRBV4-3 CASSQTDRASHYGYTF TGCGCCAGCAGCCAGACGGACAGGGCGTCCCATTATGGCTACACCTTC
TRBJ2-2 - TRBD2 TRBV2 CASSESTSGTGELFF TGTGCCAGCAGTGAATCAACTAGCGGGACCGGGGAGCTGTTTTTT
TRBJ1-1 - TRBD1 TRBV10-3 CAISEKGQGVPEAFF TGTGCCATCAGTGAAAAGGGACAGGGGGTACCTGAAGCTTTCTTT
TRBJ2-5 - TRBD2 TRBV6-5 CASSYGLAGAQETQYF TGTGCCAGCAGTTACGGGCTAGCGGGGGCCCAGGAGACCCAGTACTTC
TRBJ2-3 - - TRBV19 CAAGPYTDTQYF TGTGCCGCGGGACCATACACAGATACGCAGTATTTT
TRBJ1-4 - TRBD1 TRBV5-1 CASSKKHRGRSEKLFF TGCGCCAGCAGCAAAAAACACAGGGGGCGTAGCGAAAAACTGTTTTTT
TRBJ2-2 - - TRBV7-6 CASSLRGGGNTGELFF TGTGCCAGCAGCCTTAGGGGAGGGGGAAACACCGGGGAGCTGTTTTTT
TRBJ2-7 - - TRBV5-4 CASSFSPGTAVSYEQYF TGTGCCAGCAGCTTTTCGCCGGGGACTGCGGTCTCCTACGAGCAGTACTTC
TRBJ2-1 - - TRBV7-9 CASRTTGRNEQFF TGTGCCAGCAGGACGACAGGCCGGAATGAGCAGTTCTTC
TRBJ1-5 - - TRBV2 CASSQQGGRSNQPQHF TGTGCCAGCAGTCAACAGGGCGGTCGGAGCAATCAGCCCCAGCATTTT
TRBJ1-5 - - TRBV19 CASSPGVGEWDSNQPQHF TGTGCCAGTAGTCCAGGGGTCGGGGAGTGGGATAGCAATCAGCCCCAGCATTTT
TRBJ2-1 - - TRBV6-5 CAIRGSAYNEQFF TGTGCCATACGGGGGTCCGCCTACAATGAGCAGTTCTTC
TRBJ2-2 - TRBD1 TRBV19 CASSAIGTGGGTGELFF TGTGCCAGTAGTGCCATCGGGACAGGGGGCGGCACCGGGGAGCTGTTTTTT
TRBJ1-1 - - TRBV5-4 CASSLVLVGRTEAFF TGTGCCAGCAGCTTGGTCCTAGTTGGTAGGACTGAAGCTTTCTTT
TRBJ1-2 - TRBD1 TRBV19 CASSDRVTRGYTF TGTGCCAGTAGTGACAGGGTAACGAGGGGCTACACCTTC
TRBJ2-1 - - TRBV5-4 CASSLAGTYNEQFF TGTGCCAGCAGCTTGGCAGGGACCTACAATGAGCAGTTCTTC
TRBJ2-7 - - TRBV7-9 CASSYTAGDSYEQYF TGTGCCAGCAGTTACACCGCAGGGGACTCCTACGAGCAGTACTTC
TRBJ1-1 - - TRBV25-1 CASSDPGVTEAFF TGTGCCAGCAGTGATCCAGGGGTCACTGAAGCTTTCTTT
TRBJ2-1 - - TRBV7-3 CASSLAPRGEGEQFF TGTGCCAGCAGCTTAGCGCCCCGGGGAGAGGGTGAGCAGTTCTTC
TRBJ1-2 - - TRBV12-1 CASSQSHLTGGDGYTF TGTGCCAGCAGTCAAAGCCATTTGACAGGCGGAGATGGCTACACCTTC
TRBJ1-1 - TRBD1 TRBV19 CASQDRAKAEAFF TGTGCCAGTCAGGACAGGGCTAAAGCTGAAGCTTTCTTT
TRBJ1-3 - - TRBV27 CASSLYPESSGNTIYF TGTGCCAGCAGTTTATACCCTGAGAGCTCTGGAAACACCATATATTTT
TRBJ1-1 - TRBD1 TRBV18 CASSLAQGGNTEAFF TGTGCCAGCTCACTCGCACAGGGGGGGAACACTGAAGCTTTCTTT